This T cell receptor beta chain was recorded in a study of early T cells in non-severe SARS-CoV-2 infection. TCRdb re-analysed the 5' RACE reads in MiXCR, keeping a single row per CDR3 protein. The sample holds 75,000 to 95,000 distinct CDR3 sequences, roughly 17% seen once. The CDR3 loop spans 14 amino acids. Per germline, CDR1 SNHLY and CDR2 FYNNEI. The ends were cut back, 8 bases at V and 5 bases at J, with 13 bases in the middle. The TCR originated in an adult who was a healthcare worker with PCR-confirmed SARS-CoV-2 infection or an uninfected control (not recorded which). The rearrangement uses TRBV2 and TRBJ1-6; D not certain. Specimen: whole blood, collected at baseline. This CDR3 reads CASSDGQNNSPLHF. CDR3 sequence (DNA): TGTGCCAGCTCTGATGGGCAGAATAATTCACCCCTCCACTTT.